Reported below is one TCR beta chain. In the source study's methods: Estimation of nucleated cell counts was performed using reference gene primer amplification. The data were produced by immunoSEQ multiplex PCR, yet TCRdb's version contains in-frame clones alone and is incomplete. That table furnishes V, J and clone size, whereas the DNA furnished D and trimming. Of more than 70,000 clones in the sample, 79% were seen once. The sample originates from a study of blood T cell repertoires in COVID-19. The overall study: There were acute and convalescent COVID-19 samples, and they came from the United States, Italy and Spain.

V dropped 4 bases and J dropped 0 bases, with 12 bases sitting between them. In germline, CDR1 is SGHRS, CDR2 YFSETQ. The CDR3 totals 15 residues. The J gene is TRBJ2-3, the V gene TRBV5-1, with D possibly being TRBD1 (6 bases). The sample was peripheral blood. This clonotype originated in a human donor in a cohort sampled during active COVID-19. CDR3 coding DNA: TGCGCCAGCAGCGAGGGGACATTTAGCACAGATACGCAGTATTTT. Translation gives CASSEGTFSTDTQYF.